This TCR beta chain stems from a study of blood T cell repertoires in COVID-19. Authors' analysis steps: How many nucleated cells were present was estimated from reference gene primer amplification. Profiled with immunoSEQ multiplex PCR; TCRdb holds only in-frame clones, not every one. V and J calls and clone size follow that table, whereas D and trimming were derived from the DNA. The data contain under 100,000 clones, approximately 88% of them singletons. This receptor was identified in a woman aged 70-85 years with acute or convalescent COVID-19. The sequencing sample was made of peripheral blood.

The CDR3 DNA reads as TGTGCCAGCAGCCAAGATCGAGGAGAGGGAGGAGAGGTTTACAATGAGCAGTTCTTC. Translated: CASSQDRGEGGEVYNEQFF. This sequence joins TRBV14 and TRBJ2-1; tentative D call: TRBD2 (6 bases). The CDR3 has 19 residues. Germline assignment: CDR1 SGHDN and CDR2 FVKESK. V was shortened by 0 bases and J by 4 bases, with 22 bases between the two germline ends.